The entry below gives a single T cell receptor beta chain sequence along with its context. V was pared by 6 bases and J by 1 base, with 19 bases between. Germline CDR1 SNHLY, CDR2 FYNNEI. The CDR3 sequence is 16 residues long. With 60 Vbeta and 13 Jbeta primers, the PCR was carried out. Some clones are missing from TCRdb's copy, which holds only in-frame ones; the method was immunoSEQ multiplex PCR. The sample shows about 25,000 clones, 79% of them seen only once. This entry belongs to a study of cytomegalovirus exposure and HLA in healthy donors. V and J are TRBV2 and TRBJ2-7; a weak D match, TRBD1 (5 bases). Sequenced material: PBMCs. This receptor was taken from a male donor in good health and CMV-seronegative. The CDR3 DNA is TGTGCCAGCAGCGCGAGAACAGGTTTTGGATCCTACGAGCAGTACTTC. Translated: CASSARTGFGSYEQYF.